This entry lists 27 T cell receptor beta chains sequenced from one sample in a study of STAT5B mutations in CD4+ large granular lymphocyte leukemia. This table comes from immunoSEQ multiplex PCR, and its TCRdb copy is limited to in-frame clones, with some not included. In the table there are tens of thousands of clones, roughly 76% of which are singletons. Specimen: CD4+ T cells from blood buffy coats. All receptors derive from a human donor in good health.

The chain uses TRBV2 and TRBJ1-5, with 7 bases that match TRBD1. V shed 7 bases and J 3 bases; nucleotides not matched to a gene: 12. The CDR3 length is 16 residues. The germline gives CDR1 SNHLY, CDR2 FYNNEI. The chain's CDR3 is CASILDRLLVNQPQHF. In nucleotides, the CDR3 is TGTGCCAGCATCCTGGACAGGCTACTCGTCAATCAGCCCCAGCATTTT. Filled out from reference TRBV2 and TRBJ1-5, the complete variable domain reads EPEVTQTPSHQVTQMGQEVILRCVPISNHLYFYWYRQILGQKVEFLVSFYNNEISEKSEIFDDQFSVERPDGSNFTLKIRSTKLEDSAMYFCASILDRLLVNQPQHFGDGTRLSIL.

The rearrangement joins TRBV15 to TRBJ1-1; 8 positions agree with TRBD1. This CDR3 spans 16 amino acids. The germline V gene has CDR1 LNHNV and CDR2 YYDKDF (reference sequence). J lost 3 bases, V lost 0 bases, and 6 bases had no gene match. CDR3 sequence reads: CATSRDRDRRDTEAFF. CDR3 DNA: TGTGCCACCAGCAGAGATCGGGACAGGAGGGACACTGAAGCTTTCTTT.

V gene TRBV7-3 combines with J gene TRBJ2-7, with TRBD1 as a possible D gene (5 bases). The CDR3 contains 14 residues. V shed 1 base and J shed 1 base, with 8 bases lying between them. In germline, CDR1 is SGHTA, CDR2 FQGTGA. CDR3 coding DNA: TGTGCCAGCAGCTTAATGCAGGGTTCCTACGAGCAGTACTTC. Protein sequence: CASSLMQGSYEQYF.

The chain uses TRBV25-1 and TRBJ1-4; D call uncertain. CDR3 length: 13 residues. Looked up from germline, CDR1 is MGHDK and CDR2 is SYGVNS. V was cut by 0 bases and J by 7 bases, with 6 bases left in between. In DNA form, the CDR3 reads TGTGCCAGCAGTGAATATGGCTCTGAAAAACTGTTTTTT. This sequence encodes CASSEYGSEKLFF.

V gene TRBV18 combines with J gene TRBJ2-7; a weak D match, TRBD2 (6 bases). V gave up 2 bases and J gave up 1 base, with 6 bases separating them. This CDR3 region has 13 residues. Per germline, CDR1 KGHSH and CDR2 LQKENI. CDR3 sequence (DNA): TGTGCCAGCTCACCAGGGACTTCCTACGAGCAGTACTTC. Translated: CASSPGTSYEQYF.

CDR3 in DNA: TGTGCCAGCTCACCTATCCTGGCAGGAGTTTCCTACGAGCAGTACTTC. This codes for CASSPILAGVSYEQYF. The V and J genes are TRBV18 and TRBJ2-7, with D uncertain. Germline loops: CDR1 KGHSH, CDR2 LQKENI. The V end was cut by 3 bases, the J end by 1 base, with 16 bases between. The CDR3 contains 16 residues.

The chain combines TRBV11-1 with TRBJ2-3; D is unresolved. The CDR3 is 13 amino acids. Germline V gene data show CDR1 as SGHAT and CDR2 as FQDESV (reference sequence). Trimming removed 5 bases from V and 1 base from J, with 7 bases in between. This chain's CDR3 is CASSPQRTDTQYF. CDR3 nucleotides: TGTGCCAGCAGCCCCCAACGCACAGATACGCAGTATTTT.

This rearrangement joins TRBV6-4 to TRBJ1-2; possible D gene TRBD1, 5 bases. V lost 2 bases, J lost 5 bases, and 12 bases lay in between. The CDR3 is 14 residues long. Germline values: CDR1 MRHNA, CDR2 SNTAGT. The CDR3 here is CASSDETGPYGYTF. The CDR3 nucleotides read TGTGCCAGCAGTGACGAGACGGGACCTTATGGCTACACCTTC.

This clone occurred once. The CDR3 nucleotides read TGTGCCAGCAGCAACATACACATTCAGTACTTC. Residues: CASSNIHIQYF. This chain uses TRBV11-2 with TRBJ2-4; D unresolved. This CDR3 comprises 11 residues. From germline, CDR1 is SGHAT and CDR2 FQNNGV. The ends were cut back, 5 bases at V and 8 bases at J, with 7 bases in the middle.

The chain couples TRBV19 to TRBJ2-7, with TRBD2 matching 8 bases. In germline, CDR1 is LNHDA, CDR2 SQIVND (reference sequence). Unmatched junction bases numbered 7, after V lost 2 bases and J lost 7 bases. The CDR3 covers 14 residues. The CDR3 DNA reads TGTGCCAGTAGTATACGGGGGGGGGCTACGGAGCAGTACTTC. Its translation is CASSIRGGATEQYF.

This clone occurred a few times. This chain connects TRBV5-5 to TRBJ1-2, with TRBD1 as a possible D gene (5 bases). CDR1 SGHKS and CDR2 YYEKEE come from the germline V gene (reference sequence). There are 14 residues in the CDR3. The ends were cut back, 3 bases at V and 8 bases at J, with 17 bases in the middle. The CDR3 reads CASSSGTADGGYTF. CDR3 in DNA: TGTGCCAGCAGCTCCGGGACGGCCGACGGCGGCTACACCTTC.

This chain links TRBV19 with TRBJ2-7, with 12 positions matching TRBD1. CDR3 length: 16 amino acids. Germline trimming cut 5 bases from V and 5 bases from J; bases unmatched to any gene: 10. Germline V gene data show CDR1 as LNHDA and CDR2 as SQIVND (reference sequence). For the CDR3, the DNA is TGTGCCAGTAGTCCCCCTGGGGGGACAGGGGGCGACGAGCAGTACTTC. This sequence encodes CASSPPGGTGGDEQYF.

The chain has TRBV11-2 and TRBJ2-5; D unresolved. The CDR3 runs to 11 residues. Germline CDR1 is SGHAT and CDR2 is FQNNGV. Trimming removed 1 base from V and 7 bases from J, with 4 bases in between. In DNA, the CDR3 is TGTGCCAGCAGCTTAGGGGGGACCCAGTACTTC. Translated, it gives CASSLGGTQYF.

CDR3 sequence: CASSLRDSLNEKLFF. CDR3 nucleotide sequence: TGTGCCAGTAGTCTCCGGGACAGCCTTAATGAAAAACTGTTTTTT. The chain employs TRBV19 and TRBJ1-4, with TRBD1 matching over 7 bases. Per the germline V gene, CDR1 is LNHDA and CDR2 is SQIVND (reference sequence). V dropped 5 bases and J dropped 4; count of bases not matched to a gene: 7. The CDR3 runs to 15 residues.

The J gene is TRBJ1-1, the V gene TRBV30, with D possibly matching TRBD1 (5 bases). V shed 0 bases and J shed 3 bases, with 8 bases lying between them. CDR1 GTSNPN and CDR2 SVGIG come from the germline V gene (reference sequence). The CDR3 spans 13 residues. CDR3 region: CAWSVQVHTEAFF. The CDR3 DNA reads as TGTGCCTGGAGTGTACAGGTTCACACTGAAGCTTTCTTT.

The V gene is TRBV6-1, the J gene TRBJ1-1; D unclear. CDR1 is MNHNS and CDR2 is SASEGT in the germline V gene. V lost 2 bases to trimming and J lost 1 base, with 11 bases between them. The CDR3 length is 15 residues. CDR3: CASSESAGRNTEAFF. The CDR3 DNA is TGTGCCAGCAGTGAATCGGCAGGCAGGAACACTGAAGCTTTCTTT.

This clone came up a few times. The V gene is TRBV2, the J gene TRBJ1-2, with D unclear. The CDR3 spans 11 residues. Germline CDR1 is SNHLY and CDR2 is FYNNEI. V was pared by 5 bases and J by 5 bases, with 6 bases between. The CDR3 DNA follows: TGTGCCAGCAGTCCCACGTATGGCTACACCTTC. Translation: CASSPTYGYTF.

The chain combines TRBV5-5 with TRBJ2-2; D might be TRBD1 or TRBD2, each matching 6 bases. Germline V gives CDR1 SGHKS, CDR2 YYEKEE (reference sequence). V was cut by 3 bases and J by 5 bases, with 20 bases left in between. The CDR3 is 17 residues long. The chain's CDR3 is CASSSRWGAVMTGELFF. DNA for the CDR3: TGTGCCAGCAGCTCTAGATGGGGGGCCGTTATGACCGGGGAGCTGTTTTTT.

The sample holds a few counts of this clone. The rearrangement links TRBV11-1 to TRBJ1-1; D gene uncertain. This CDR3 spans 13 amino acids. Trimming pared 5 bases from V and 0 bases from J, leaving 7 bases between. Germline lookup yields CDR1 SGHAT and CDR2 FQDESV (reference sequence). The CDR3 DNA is TGTGCCAGCAGCACTAGGGTGAACACTGAAGCTTTCTTT. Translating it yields CASSTRVNTEAFF.

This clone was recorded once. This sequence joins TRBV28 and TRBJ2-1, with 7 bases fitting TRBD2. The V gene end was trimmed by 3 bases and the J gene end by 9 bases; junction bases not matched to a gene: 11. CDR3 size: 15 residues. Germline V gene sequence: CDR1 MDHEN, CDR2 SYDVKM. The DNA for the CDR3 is TGTGCCAGCAGTTTTCAGGGCGGGGGTAAGGTTGAGCAGTTCTTC. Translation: CASSFQGGGKVEQFF.

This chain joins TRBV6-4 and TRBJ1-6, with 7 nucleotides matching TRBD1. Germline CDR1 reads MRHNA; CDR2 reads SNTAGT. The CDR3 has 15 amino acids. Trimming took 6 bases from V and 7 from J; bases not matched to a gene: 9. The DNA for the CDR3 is TGTGCCAGCAGCCTAACGCTACAGGGGAATTCACCCCTCCACTTT. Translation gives CASSLTLQGNSPLHF.

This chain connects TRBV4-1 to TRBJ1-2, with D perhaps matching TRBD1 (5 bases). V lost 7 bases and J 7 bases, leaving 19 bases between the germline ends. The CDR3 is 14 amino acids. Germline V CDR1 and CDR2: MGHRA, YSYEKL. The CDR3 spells CASTPEWGLFGYTF. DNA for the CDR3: TGCGCCAGCACCCCCGAATGGGGACTATTTGGCTACACCTTC.

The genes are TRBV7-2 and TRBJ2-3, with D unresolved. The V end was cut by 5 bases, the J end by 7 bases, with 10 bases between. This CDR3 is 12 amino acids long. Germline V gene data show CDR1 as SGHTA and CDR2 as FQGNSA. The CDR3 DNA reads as TGTGCCAGCAGCGAAACGCGTAATACGCAGTATTTT. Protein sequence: CASSETRNTQYF.

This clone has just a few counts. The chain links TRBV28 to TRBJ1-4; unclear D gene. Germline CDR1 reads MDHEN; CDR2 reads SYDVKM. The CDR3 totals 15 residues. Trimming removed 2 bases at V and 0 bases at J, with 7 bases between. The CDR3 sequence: CASSLAAATNEKLFF. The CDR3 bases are TGTGCCAGCAGTTTAGCGGCAGCAACTAATGAAAAACTGTTTTTT.

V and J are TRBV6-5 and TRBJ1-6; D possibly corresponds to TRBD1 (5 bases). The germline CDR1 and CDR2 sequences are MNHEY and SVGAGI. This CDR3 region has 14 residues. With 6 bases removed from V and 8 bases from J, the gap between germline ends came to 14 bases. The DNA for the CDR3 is TGTGCCAGCAGCCGAACAGGCTACCATTCACCCCTCCACTTT. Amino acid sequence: CASSRTGYHSPLHF.

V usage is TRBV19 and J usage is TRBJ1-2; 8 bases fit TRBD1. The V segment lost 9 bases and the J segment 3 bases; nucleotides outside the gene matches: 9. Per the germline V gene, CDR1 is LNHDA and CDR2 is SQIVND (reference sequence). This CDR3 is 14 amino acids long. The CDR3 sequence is CASLRQGSDYGYTF. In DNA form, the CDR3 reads TGTGCCAGCTTAAGACAGGGGAGTGACTATGGCTACACCTTC.

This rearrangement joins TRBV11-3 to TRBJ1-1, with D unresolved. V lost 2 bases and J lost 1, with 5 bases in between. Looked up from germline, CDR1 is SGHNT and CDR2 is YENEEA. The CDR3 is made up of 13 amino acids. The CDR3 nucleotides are TGTGCCAGCAGCTTACAGTGGAACACTGAAGCTTTCTTT. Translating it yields CASSLQWNTEAFF. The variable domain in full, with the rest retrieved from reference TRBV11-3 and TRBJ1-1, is EAGVVQSPRYKIIEKKQPVAFWCNPISGHNTLYWYLQNLGQGPELLIRYENEEAVDDSQLPKDRFSAERLKGVDSTLKIQPAELGDSAVYLCASSLQWNTEAFFGQGTRLTVV.